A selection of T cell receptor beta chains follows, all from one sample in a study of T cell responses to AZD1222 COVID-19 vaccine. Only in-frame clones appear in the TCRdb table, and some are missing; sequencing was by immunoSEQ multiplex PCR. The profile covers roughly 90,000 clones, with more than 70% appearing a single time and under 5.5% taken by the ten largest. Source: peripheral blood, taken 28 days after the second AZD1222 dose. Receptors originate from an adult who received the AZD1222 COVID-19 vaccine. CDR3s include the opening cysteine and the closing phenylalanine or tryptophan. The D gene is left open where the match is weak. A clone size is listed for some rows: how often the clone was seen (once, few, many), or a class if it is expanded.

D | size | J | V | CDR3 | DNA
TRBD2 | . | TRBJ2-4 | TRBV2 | CASSVLAGGLAKNIQYF | TGTGCCAGCAGTGTACTAGCGGGGGGGCTCGCCAAAAACATTCAGTACTTC
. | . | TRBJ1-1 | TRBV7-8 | CASSLRSITEAFF | TGTGCCAGCAGCTTAAGGTCTATCACTGAAGCTTTCTTT
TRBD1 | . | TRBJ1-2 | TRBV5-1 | CASLPGQGSYGYTF | TGCGCCAGTCTCCCGGGACAGGGATCCTATGGCTACACCTTC
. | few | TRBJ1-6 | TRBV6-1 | CASSEVGGSSYNSPLHF | TGTGCCAGCAGTGAAGTTGGGGGGAGCTCCTATAATTCACCCCTCCACTTT
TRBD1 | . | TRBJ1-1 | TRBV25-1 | CASSDLRQGNTEAFF | TGTGCCAGCAGTGACCTCCGACAGGGGAACACTGAAGCTTTCTTT
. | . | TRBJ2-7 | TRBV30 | CAWEQGSYEQYF | TGTGCCTGGGAGCAGGGTAGCTACGAGCAGTACTTC
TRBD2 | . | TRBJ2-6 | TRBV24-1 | CATSDLAGGGISSGANVLTF | TGTGCCACCAGTGATTTGGCGGGGGGCGGTATCTCCTCTGGGGCCAACGTCCTGACTTTC
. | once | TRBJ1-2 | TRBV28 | CASSRSDNYGYTF | TGTGCCAGCAGCCGAAGCGATAACTATGGCTACACCTTC
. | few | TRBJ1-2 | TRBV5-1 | CASSDVTGGGYTF | TGCGCCAGCAGCGATGTAACTGGAGGGGGCTACACCTTC
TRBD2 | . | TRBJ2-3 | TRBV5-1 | CASSGRGGFTDTQYF | TGCGCCAGCAGTGGGCGGGGGGGCTTCACAGATACGCAGTATTTT
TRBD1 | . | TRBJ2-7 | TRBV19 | CASSISPWDRGRIYEQYF | TGTGCCAGTAGTATCTCCCCCTGGGACAGGGGGCGAATCTACGAGCAGTACTTC
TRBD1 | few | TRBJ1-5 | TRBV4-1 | CASSPGQGTSQPQHF | TGCGCCAGCAGCCCCGGACAGGGCACCTCTCAGCCCCAGCATTTT
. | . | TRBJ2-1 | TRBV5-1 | CASSPVRSAYNEQFF | TGCGCCAGCAGCCCCGTCCGGTCGGCCTACAATGAGCAGTTCTTC
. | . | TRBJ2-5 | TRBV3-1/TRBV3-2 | CASSPLGGPGETQYF | TGTGCCAGCAGCCCTCTGGGGGGGCCTGGAGAGACCCAGTACTTC
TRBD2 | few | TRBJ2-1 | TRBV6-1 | CASSELAGGYNEQFF | TGTGCCAGCAGTGAACTAGCGGGGGGCTACAATGAGCAGTTCTTC
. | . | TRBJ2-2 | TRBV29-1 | CSVERSQGTGELFF | TGCAGCGTTGAACGGTCTCAGGGGACCGGGGAGCTGTTTTTT
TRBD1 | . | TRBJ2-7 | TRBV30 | CAWSVANMAGSGQGASYEQYF | TGTGCCTGGAGTGTTGCCAACATGGCTGGATCGGGACAGGGGGCCTCCTACGAGCAGTACTTC
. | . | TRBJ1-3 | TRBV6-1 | CASSEAGVTGNTIYF | TGTGCCAGCAGTGAAGCAGGGGTGACTGGAAACACCATATATTTT
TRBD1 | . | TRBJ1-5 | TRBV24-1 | CATSESTGFNNQPQHF | TGTGCCACCAGTGAATCGACAGGGTTTAACAATCAGCCCCAGCATTTT
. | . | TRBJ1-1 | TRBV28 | CASSFGEGTTEAFF | TGTGCCAGCAGTTTCGGGGAAGGGACCACTGAAGCTTTCTTT
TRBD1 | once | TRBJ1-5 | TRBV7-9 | CASRGQGLGQPQHF | TGTGCCAGCAGGGGACAGGGTTTAGGGCAGCCCCAGCATTTT
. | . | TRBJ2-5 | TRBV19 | CASSMKLSGWQETQYF | TGTGCCAGTAGTATGAAACTTTCGGGGTGGCAAGAGACCCAGTACTTC
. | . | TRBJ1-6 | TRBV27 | CASSSSVMGRRNSPLHF | TGTGCCAGCAGTTCCAGCGTAATGGGTCGGCGTAATTCACCCCTCCACTTT
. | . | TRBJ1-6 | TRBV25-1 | CASSERQGMGNSPLHF | TGTGCCAGCAGTGAACGGCAGGGGATGGGTAATTCACCCCTCCACTTT
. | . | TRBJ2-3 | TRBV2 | CASSGWSSSSTDTQYF | TGTGCCAGCAGTGGGTGGAGTAGCTCTAGCACAGATACGCAGTATTTT
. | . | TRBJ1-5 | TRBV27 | CASSLSGAGSPPQHF | TGTGCCAGCAGTTTATCGGGGGCAGGGTCCCCGCCCCAGCATTTT
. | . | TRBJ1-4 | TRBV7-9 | CASSFPGDNEKLFF | TGTGCCAGCAGCTTCCCCGGGGATAATGAAAAACTGTTTTTT
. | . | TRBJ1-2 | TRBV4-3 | CASSGRSPAGVNGYTF | TGCGCCAGCAGCGGAAGATCACCGGCCGGGGTAAACGGCTACACCTTC
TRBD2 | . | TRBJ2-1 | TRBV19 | CASSIASGGYSSYNEQFF | TGTGCCAGTAGTATCGCTAGCGGGGGTTATAGCTCCTACAATGAGCAGTTCTTC
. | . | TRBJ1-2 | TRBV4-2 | CASSQDGQLADYGYTF | TGTGCCAGCAGCCAAGATGGACAGTTGGCAGACTATGGCTACACCTTC
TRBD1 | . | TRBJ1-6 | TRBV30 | CAWSGGSGQGKESPLHF | TGTGCCTGGAGCGGGGGCTCCGGACAGGGTAAGGAATCACCCCTCCACTTT
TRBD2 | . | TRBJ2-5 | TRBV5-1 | CASSLTGTSQETQYF | TGCGCCAGCAGCTTGACCGGGACTAGTCAAGAGACCCAGTACTTC
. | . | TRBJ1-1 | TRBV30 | CAWSVQGTSIGRVNTEAFF | TGTGCCTGGAGTGTTCAGGGGACATCTATCGGTAGGGTGAACACTGAAGCTTTCTTT
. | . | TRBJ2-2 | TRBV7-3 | CASSYQGIGSGELFF | TGTGCCAGCAGCTATCAGGGTATCGGGTCCGGGGAGCTGTTTTTT
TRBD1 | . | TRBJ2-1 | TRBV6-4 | CASSGDRVSYNEQFF | TGTGCCAGCAGTGGGGACAGGGTCTCCTACAATGAGCAGTTCTTC
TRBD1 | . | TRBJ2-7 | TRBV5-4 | CASSIRQGVVYEQYF | TGTGCCAGCAGCATTAGACAGGGGGTCGTCTACGAGCAGTACTTC
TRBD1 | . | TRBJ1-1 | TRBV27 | CASSFQGAGTEAFF | TGTGCCAGCAGTTTCCAGGGGGCGGGAACTGAAGCTTTCTTT
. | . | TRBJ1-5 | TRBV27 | CASRKDSLNQPQHF | TGTGCCAGCAGAAAAGACAGCCTCAATCAGCCCCAGCATTTT
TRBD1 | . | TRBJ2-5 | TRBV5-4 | CASSNTQGELKTQYF | TGTGCCAGCAGCAACACCCAGGGGGAGTTAAAGACCCAGTACTTC
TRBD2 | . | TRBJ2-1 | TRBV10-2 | CASSTSGGAVHIEQFF | TGCGCCAGCAGCACGAGCGGGGGGGCCGTTCACATTGAGCAGTTCTTC
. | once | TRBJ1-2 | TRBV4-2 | CASSHYGGEAANYGYTF | TGTGCCAGCAGCCACTACGGGGGGGAAGCAGCGAACTATGGCTACACCTTC
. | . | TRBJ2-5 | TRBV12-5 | CASGLVEETQYF | TGTGCTAGTGGTTTGGTGGAAGAGACCCAGTACTTC
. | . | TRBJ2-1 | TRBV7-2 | CASSPAGVQFF | TGTGCCAGCAGCCCAGCCGGGGTGCAGTTCTTC
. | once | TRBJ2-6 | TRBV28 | CASTAGTIDVLTF | TGTGCCAGCACCGCCGGGACAATCGACGTCCTGACTTTC
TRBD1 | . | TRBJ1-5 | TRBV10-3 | CAIRGQGDQPQHF | TGTGCCATCAGGGGACAGGGAGATCAGCCCCAGCATTTT
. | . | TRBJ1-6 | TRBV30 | CAWELTGNSPLHF | TGTGCCTGGGAGCTAACGGGGAATTCACCCCTCCACTTT
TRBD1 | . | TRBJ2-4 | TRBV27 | CASSLLGTGGEAYF | TGTGCCAGCAGTTTACTCGGGACAGGGGGCGAGGCGTACTTC
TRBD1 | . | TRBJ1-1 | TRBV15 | CATSRPSDRETGRIQAFF | TGTGCCACCAGCAGACCTAGTGACAGGGAAACAGGGAGAATTCAGGCTTTCTTT
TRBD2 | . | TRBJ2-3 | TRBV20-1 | CSASSYGGADTQYF | TGCAGTGCTAGTTCTTACGGGGGGGCTGATACGCAGTATTTT
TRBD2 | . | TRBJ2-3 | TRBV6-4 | CASSELAGSTDTQYF | TGTGCCAGCAGTGAACTAGCGGGGTCCACAGATACGCAGTATTTT
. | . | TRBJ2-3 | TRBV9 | CASSVGGRADTQYF | TGTGCCAGCAGCGTAGGGGGCCGGGCAGATACGCAGTATTTT
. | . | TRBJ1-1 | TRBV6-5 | CASSLTGMNTEAFF | TGTGCCAGCAGTCTAACAGGGATGAACACTGAAGCTTTCTTT
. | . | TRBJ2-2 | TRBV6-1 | CASSEASDYTGELFF | TGTGCCAGCAGTGAAGCTTCAGACTACACCGGGGAGCTGTTTTTT
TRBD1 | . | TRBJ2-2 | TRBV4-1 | CASSIQGAGELFF | TGCGCCAGCAGCATACAGGGGGCCGGGGAGCTGTTTTTT
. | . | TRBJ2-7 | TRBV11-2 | CASSPDVSYEQYF | TGTGCCAGCAGCCCCGACGTATCCTACGAGCAGTACTTC